A selection of T cell receptor beta chains follows, all from one sample in a study of shared clonotypes between healthy human individuals. Clones were sequenced by immunoSEQ multiplex PCR, and TCRdb holds only the in-frame ones, with some missing. The repertoire includes 150,000 to 200,000 clones, approximately 60% of them detected once, and more than 9% sits in the top ten. What was sequenced was memory CD4+ T cells sorted from blood. The receptor set was obtained from a man in his thirties or forties in good health. CDR3s include the opening cysteine and the closing phenylalanine or tryptophan. Each record gives: clone size, D gene, V gene, J gene, CDR3 DNA, CDR3 protein. A D gene is named only where the DNA matches it firmly. Expanded clones are given a class, and other clones once, few, many or no size at all.

size: -
D: TRBD1
V: TRBV5-1
J: TRBJ1-1
DNA: TGCGCCAGCAGCGGCCCGGACAGGGGGTCTGAAGCTTTCTTT
CDR3: CASSGPDRGSEAFF

size: -
D: -
V: TRBV5-4
J: TRBJ2-7
DNA: TGTGCCAGCAGCCTGAGGGACGCCTACGAGCAGTACTTC
CDR3: CASSLRDAYEQYF

size: -
D: -
V: TRBV19
J: TRBJ2-7
DNA: TGTGCCAGTAGTATAGACCGGGAGCAGTACTTC
CDR3: CASSIDREQYF

size: -
D: -
V: TRBV7-8
J: TRBJ1-1
DNA: TGTGCCAGCAGCTCGAGGGCGAACACTGAAGCTTTCTTT
CDR3: CASSSRANTEAFF

size: -
D: -
V: TRBV4-1
J: TRBJ1-4
DNA: TGCGCCAGCAGCCAAGAGAATAATGAAAAACTGTTTTTT
CDR3: CASSQENNEKLFF

size: -
D: -
V: TRBV9
J: TRBJ2-2
DNA: TGTGCCAGCAGCGTTTTTGGCGGGAACACCGGGGAGCTGTTTTTT
CDR3: CASSVFGGNTGELFF

size: -
D: -
V: TRBV5-1
J: TRBJ1-5
DNA: TGCGCCAGCACCGCGGGTGACGGTCAGCCCCAGCATTTT
CDR3: CASTAGDGQPQHF

size: -
D: -
V: TRBV6-5
J: TRBJ2-7
DNA: TGTGCCAGCAGTCGCCTGCCAGAGGGCTACGAGCAGTACTTC
CDR3: CASSRLPEGYEQYF

size: -
D: -
V: TRBV11-2
J: TRBJ2-2
DNA: TGTGCCAGCAGCTTACCTAGGGGCTCCGGGGAGCTGTTTTTT
CDR3: CASSLPRGSGELFF

size: -
D: -
V: TRBV9
J: TRBJ2-7
DNA: TGTGCCAGCAGCGGAACCACCCGAAATGCTTGGGGGCTTTCCGAGCAGTACTTC
CDR3: CASSGTTRNAWGLSEQYF

size: -
D: -
V: TRBV7-8
J: TRBJ2-1
DNA: TGTGCCAGCAGCTTACGGGAGACCTCCTACAATGAGCAGTTCTTC
CDR3: CASSLRETSYNEQFF

size: -
D: -
V: TRBV21-1
J: TRBJ2-3
DNA: TGTGCCAGCAGCAAGAGAAGGGACAGGGGCGGAGATACGCAGTATTTT
CDR3: CASSKRRDRGGDTQYF

size: -
D: -
V: TRBV28
J: TRBJ1-2
DNA: TGTGCCAGCAGGACCAATGGGGGCTACACCTTC
CDR3: CASRTNGGYTF

size: -
D: -
V: TRBV12-5
J: TRBJ2-4
DNA: TGTGCTAGTGCCCTCGGGGAGGCACAAAACATTCAGTACTTC
CDR3: CASALGEAQNIQYF

size: -
D: -
V: TRBV10-3
J: TRBJ2-3
DNA: TGTGCCATCACCCCGAATCGCGGGAACGCAGATACGCAGTATTTT
CDR3: CAITPNRGNADTQYF

size: few
D: -
V: TRBV11-3
J: TRBJ2-7
DNA: TGTGCCAGCAGCGAGGGGGGAATTGACTACGAGCAGTACTTC
CDR3: CASSEGGIDYEQYF

size: -
D: -
V: TRBV9
J: TRBJ2-7
DNA: TGTGCCAGCGGGGGCGCGGGCGGACGTTCCTACAAGCAGTACTTC
CDR3: CASGGAGGRSYKQYF

size: -
D: -
V: TRBV7-2
J: TRBJ2-7
DNA: TGTGCCAGCAGCTTGGTCAGGGCTAACGAGCAGTACTTC
CDR3: CASSLVRANEQYF

size: many
D: TRBD2
V: TRBV6-6
J: TRBJ2-3
DNA: TGTGCCAGCAGTTTACTAGCGGTGAGCACAGATACGCAGTATTTT
CDR3: CASSLLAVSTDTQYF

size: many
D: TRBD1
V: TRBV7-6
J: TRBJ2-1
DNA: TGTGCCAGCAGCCAGAGACAGGGGGAAGGGCAGTTCTTC
CDR3: CASSQRQGEGQFF

size: -
D: TRBD1
V: TRBV5-1
J: TRBJ2-7
DNA: TGCGCCAGCAGCTTGCCCATCAGGGGGCGTTCTAACGAGCAGTACTTC
CDR3: CASSLPIRGRSNEQYF

size: -
D: -
V: TRBV29-1
J: TRBJ1-2
DNA: TGCAGCGTTGGGGAGGGCCTCTATGGCTACACCTTC
CDR3: CSVGEGLYGYTF

size: -
D: TRBD1
V: TRBV5-1
J: TRBJ2-3
DNA: TGCGCCAGCAGCTTAGGACAGGGAGGCACAGATACGCAGTATTTT
CDR3: CASSLGQGGTDTQYF

size: once
D: TRBD1
V: TRBV15
J: TRBJ1-1
DNA: TGTGCCACCAGCCCCGTCGGACAGGGGAGGGTTACTGCTGAAGCTTTCTTT
CDR3: CATSPVGQGRVTAEAFF

size: -
D: -
V: TRBV7-2
J: TRBJ1-2
DNA: TGTGCCAGCAGCTTAGACCGAAGCGACTCTCCCTATGGCTACACCTTC
CDR3: CASSLDRSDSPYGYTF

size: -
D: -
V: TRBV7-3
J: TRBJ2-1
DNA: TGTGCCAGCAGCTTAAAACACACTGAGCAGTTCTTC
CDR3: CASSLKHTEQFF

size: -
D: -
V: TRBV20-1
J: TRBJ2-1
DNA: TGCAGTGCTAGCGGGATTGAGCAGTTCTTC
CDR3: CSASGIEQFF

size: once
D: TRBD2
V: TRBV7-2
J: TRBJ2-1
DNA: TGTGCCAGCAGCCTCGGACTAGCGGGCAGTTCCTACAATGAGCAGTTCTTC
CDR3: CASSLGLAGSSYNEQFF

size: -
D: TRBD2
V: TRBV5-1
J: TRBJ2-1
DNA: TGCGCCAGCAGCTTGAGGCCAGCGGGAAAGTACAATGAGCAGTTCTTC
CDR3: CASSLRPAGKYNEQFF

size: -
D: -
V: TRBV6-6
J: TRBJ2-3
DNA: TGTGCCAGCTCCCGTACTCTACCCACAGATACGCAGTATTTT
CDR3: CASSRTLPTDTQYF

size: -
D: -
V: TRBV21-1
J: TRBJ2-7
DNA: TGTGCCAGCAGCAAAGTAAGCGGACAGGGGGTCCACGAGCAGTACTTC
CDR3: CASSKVSGQGVHEQYF

size: -
D: TRBD2
V: TRBV4-1
J: TRBJ2-2
DNA: TGCGCCAGCAGCCCCGGGACTAGCCTTACCGGGGAGCTGTTTTTT
CDR3: CASSPGTSLTGELFF

size: few
D: TRBD2
V: TRBV29-1
J: TRBJ2-3
DNA: TGCAGCGTTGGTGACGGCGGGGGTGGCACAGATACGCAGTATTTT
CDR3: CSVGDGGGGTDTQYF

size: few
D: -
V: TRBV2
J: TRBJ2-7
DNA: TGTGCCAGCACCGAGGGGGAAGGCTACGAGCAGTACTTC
CDR3: CASTEGEGYEQYF

size: -
D: -
V: TRBV18
J: TRBJ2-3
DNA: TGTGCCAGCTCACCACCCAGGGGTAGCGAGACAGATACGCAGTATTTT
CDR3: CASSPPRGSETDTQYF

size: -
D: -
V: TRBV5-1
J: TRBJ2-3
DNA: TGCGCCAGCAGCACGGTGGGGGCGACTAGCACAGATACGCAGTATTTT
CDR3: CASSTVGATSTDTQYF

size: -
D: -
V: TRBV5-5
J: TRBJ1-4
DNA: TGTGCCAGCAGTCTGGAGGGGACCGAGGAAGAAAAACTGTTTTTT
CDR3: CASSLEGTEEEKLFF

size: -
D: -
V: TRBV27
J: TRBJ1-2
DNA: TGTGCCAGCAGTTTAGCAGGGTATAGGAACTATGGCTACACCTTC
CDR3: CASSLAGYRNYGYTF

size: -
D: -
V: TRBV29-1
J: TRBJ2-7
DNA: TGCAGCGTTGACGCCCCGGACACTAGTCACGAGCAGTACTTC
CDR3: CSVDAPDTSHEQYF

size: -
D: -
V: TRBV9
J: TRBJ1-2
DNA: TGTGCCAGCAGCGTAGAGGTGGACTCATACTATGGCTACACCTTC
CDR3: CASSVEVDSYYGYTF

size: -
D: TRBD2
V: TRBV9
J: TRBJ2-7
DNA: TGTGCCAGCAGCCCCACCGGACTAGCTGCCTACGAGCAGTACTTC
CDR3: CASSPTGLAAYEQYF

size: -
D: -
V: TRBV4-2
J: TRBJ1-2
DNA: TGTGCCAGCAGCCCAACCTATGACACGGAATATGGCTACACCTTC
CDR3: CASSPTYDTEYGYTF